This is a list of T cell receptor beta chains from one sample in a study of blood T cell repertoires in COVID-19. The table came from immunoSEQ multiplex PCR; TCRdb's copy has only in-frame clones and leaves some out. This sample has about 240,000 clones, with just under 85% found just once. Sequencing was carried out using peripheral blood. These TCRs come from a woman aged 55-75 years with active or convalescent COVID-19. CDR3s include the opening cysteine and the closing phenylalanine or tryptophan. The D gene is left open where the match is weak. Clone size is not always given. Where it is, it says once, few, many or a class for expanded clones.

v_call,j_call,d_call,clone_size,cdr3_aa,cdr3_nt
TRBV7-2,TRBJ2-3,TRBD2,few,CASSPPSRRGGRFADTQYF,TGTGCCAGCAGCCCCCCCTCCCGGCGGGGGGGCCGATTTGCAGATACGCAGTATTTT
TRBV6-5,TRBJ2-2,TRBD1,.,CASTAGQGWTGELFF,TGTGCCAGCACCGCGGGACAGGGCTGGACCGGGGAGCTGTTTTTT
TRBV7-9,TRBJ1-1,.,once,CASWGPPMNTEAFF,TGTGCCTCCTGGGGGCCCCCGATGAACACTGAAGCTTTCTTT
TRBV9,TRBJ2-1,TRBD1,once,CASSETAGQGYNEQFF,TGTGCCAGCAGCGAGACGGCGGGACAGGGTTACAATGAGCAGTTCTTC
TRBV2,TRBJ2-1,.,.,CASTGGGLMVSSYNEQFF,TGTGCCAGCACCGGAGGAGGATTGATGGTATCAAGCTACAATGAGCAGTTCTTC
TRBV7-9,TRBJ2-1,.,.,CASSPRASGEQFF,TGTGCCAGCAGCCCCAGGGCTAGTGGCGAGCAGTTCTTC
TRBV6-6,TRBJ2-3,.,.,CASSRPRNTQYF,TGTGCCAGCAGCCGACCCAGGAATACGCAGTATTTT
TRBV2,TRBJ2-1,TRBD2,.,CASSEEAGSYNEQFF,TGTGCCAGCAGTGAAGAAGCGGGGTCTTACAATGAGCAGTTCTTC
TRBV29-1,TRBJ1-1,.,few,CSVGSLLNTEAFF,TGCAGCGTTGGAAGTCTATTGAACACTGAAGCTTTCTTT
TRBV12-5,TRBJ1-1,.,once,CASGLVVRSNTEAFF,TGTGCTAGTGGTTTGGTAGTCCGGTCCAACACTGAAGCTTTCTTT
TRBV4-1,TRBJ1-1,TRBD1,.,CASKPQGAGSTEAFF,TGCGCCAGCAAACCTCAGGGGGCTGGGAGCACTGAAGCTTTCTTT
TRBV2,TRBJ1-1,TRBD1,.,CASSVLDRVFAEAFF,TGTGCCAGCAGTGTACTGGACAGGGTCTTTGCTGAAGCTTTCTTT
TRBV6-1,TRBJ2-3,TRBD2,few,CASSEGLAGGTDTQYF,TGTGCCAGCAGCGAAGGACTAGCGGGGGGCACAGATACGCAGTATTTT
TRBV5-6,TRBJ2-5,TRBD1,.,CASNQGEETQYF,TGTGCCAGCAACCAGGGGGAAGAGACCCAGTACTTC
TRBV30,TRBJ2-5,TRBD2,.,CAWSLGLAGVRETQYF,TGTGCCTGGAGTCTCGGACTAGCGGGAGTGCGGGAGACCCAGTACTTC
TRBV7-6,TRBJ2-5,TRBD2,.,CASKPGTSGELTQYF,TGTGCCAGCAAGCCCGGGACTAGCGGGGAGTTGACCCAGTACTTC
TRBV18,TRBJ2-1,.,.,CASSPPGGDYNEQFF,TGTGCCAGCTCACCACCGGGCGGGGACTACAATGAGCAGTTCTTC
TRBV19,TRBJ1-6,.,.,CASSIAEGGWGPLHF,TGTGCCAGTAGTATAGCTGAGGGAGGCTGGGGACCCCTCCACTTT
TRBV5-1,TRBJ2-3,TRBD1,.,CASSLARTGGSDTQYF,TGCGCCAGCAGCTTGGCTAGGACAGGGGGTTCAGATACGCAGTATTTT
TRBV5-1,TRBJ1-2,TRBD1,once,CASSPDRVVYGYTF,TGCGCCAGCAGCCCAGACAGGGTAGTGTATGGCTACACCTTC
TRBV21-1,TRBJ1-2,.,.,CASGSGGRGGYTF,TGTGCCAGCGGTTCGGGGGGGCGAGGCGGCTACACCTTC
TRBV27,TRBJ2-3,TRBD2,.,CASSLTSGESTDTQYF,TGTGCCAGCAGTTTAACTAGCGGGGAAAGCACAGATACGCAGTATTTT
TRBV11-2,TRBJ2-3,.,.,CASSRTGSDTQYF,TGTGCCAGCAGCCGAACAGGGAGTGATACGCAGTATTTT
TRBV5-1,TRBJ1-1,.,.,CASVGVSEAFF,TGCGCCAGCGTCGGGGTTTCTGAAGCTTTCTTT
TRBV11-2,TRBJ2-3,TRBD2,.,CASSSWTSGTDTQYF,TGTGCCAGCAGCTCCTGGACTAGCGGGACAGATACGCAGTATTTT
TRBV7-6,TRBJ1-1,.,.,CASSPINYRTSNTEAFF,TGTGCCAGCAGCCCAATTAACTACAGGACCTCGAACACTGAAGCTTTCTTT
TRBV15,TRBJ1-5,.,.,CATSRDLVLSNQPQHF,TGTGCCACCAGCAGAGATCTTGTCCTTAGCAATCAGCCCCAGCATTTT
TRBV15,TRBJ2-1,TRBD1,.,CATSSYSTGQVYNEQFF,TGTGCCACCAGCAGCTACTCAACCGGACAGGTATACAATGAGCAGTTCTTC
TRBV28,TRBJ1-4,TRBD1,.,CASSVTGGNEKLFF,TGTGCCAGCAGTGTGACAGGGGGGAATGAAAAACTGTTTTTT
TRBV7-2,TRBJ1-3,.,once,CASSLGFRENTIYF,TGTGCCAGCAGCTTAGGTTTTCGGGAAAACACCATATATTTT
TRBV6-5,TRBJ2-1,TRBD1,.,CASIQVGQGAEQFF,TGTGCCAGCATCCAAGTGGGACAGGGGGCTGAGCAGTTCTTC
TRBV13,TRBJ1-1,.,.,CASSLGTLNTEAFF,TGTGCCAGCAGCTTGGGGACACTTAACACTGAAGCTTTCTTT
TRBV29-1,TRBJ1-1,.,.,CSVAGGGGTEAFF,TGCAGCGTTGCTGGGGGAGGGGGCACTGAAGCTTTCTTT
TRBV15,TRBJ1-1,.,.,CATSSLGFTEAFF,TGTGCCACCAGCAGTCTAGGATTCACTGAAGCTTTCTTT
TRBV7-8,TRBJ2-6,TRBD1,.,CASSLGRVTGAPLSGANVLTF,TGTGCCAGCAGCTTAGGGCGGGTAACAGGGGCCCCTCTCTCTGGGGCCAACGTCCTGACTTTC
TRBV11-3,TRBJ2-1,.,.,CASSPADEQFF,TGTGCCAGCAGCCCAGCGGACGAGCAGTTCTTC
TRBV5-5,TRBJ1-5,.,.,CASSLVGENQPQHF,TGTGCCAGCAGCTTGGTAGGGGAAAATCAGCCCCAGCATTTT
TRBV4-2,TRBJ2-1,TRBD2,once,CASSQRHLSGGVNEQFF,TGTGCCAGCAGCCAGAGACATCTTAGCGGGGGGGTCAATGAGCAGTTCTTC
TRBV6-5,TRBJ2-3,TRBD2,.,CASSYSRGWTDTQYF,TGTGCCAGCAGTTACTCGCGGGGGTGGACAGATACGCAGTATTTT
TRBV28,TRBJ1-4,TRBD1,.,CASSPGTGPNEKLFF,TGTGCCAGCAGCCCAGGGACAGGGCCTAATGAAAAACTGTTTTTT
TRBV25-1,TRBJ2-2,TRBD2,.,CAREVRTSGRANTGELFF,TGTGCCAGGGAGGTAAGGACTAGCGGGAGGGCGAACACCGGGGAGCTGTTTTTT
TRBV7-2,TRBJ2-3,TRBD2,.,CASSRTGTTATDTQYF,TGTGCCAGCAGCCGGACTGGGACTACAGCAACAGATACGCAGTATTTT
TRBV7-9,TRBJ1-5,TRBD1,.,CASSPDRSNQPQHF,TGTGCCAGCAGCCCGGACAGGAGCAATCAGCCCCAGCATTTT
TRBV28,TRBJ1-5,.,.,CASSLPGGRNQPQHF,TGTGCCAGCAGTTTGCCGGGAGGACGCAATCAGCCCCAGCATTTT
TRBV3-1/TRBV3-2,TRBJ1-1,.,.,CASSQRIEVEF,TGTGCCAGCAGCCAGCGCATTGAAGTTGAGTTT
TRBV3-1/TRBV3-2,TRBJ2-2,.,.,CASSQDAGAGELFF,TGTGCCAGCAGCCAAGATGCAGGGGCTGGGGAGCTGTTTTTT
TRBV27,TRBJ1-5,.,.,CASRATAYSNQSQHF,TGTGCCAGCAGAGCGACGGCTTATAGCAATCAGTCCCAGCATTTT
TRBV5-1,TRBJ2-1,TRBD2,once,CASSLETAGGPDEQFF,TGCGCCAGCAGCTTGGAAACGGCGGGAGGGCCCGATGAGCAGTTCTTC
TRBV7-6,TRBJ1-6,.,.,CASSLETGQTYNSPLHF,TGTGCCAGCAGCTTAGAGACAGGCCAAACCTATAATTCACCCCTCCACTTT
TRBV5-1,TRBJ2-1,TRBD2,.,CASSAAATSGGAGEQFF,TGCGCCAGCAGCGCGGCCGCCACTAGCGGGGGGGCGGGAGAGCAGTTCTTC
TRBV28,TRBJ2-1,TRBD2,.,CASSFLGGEPYNEQFF,TGTGCCAGCAGTTTTCTCGGGGGGGAACCCTACAATGAGCAGTTCTTC
TRBV4-1,TRBJ2-1,TRBD2,many,CASSQDPGGGAYNEQFF,TGCGCCAGCAGCCAAGATCCGGGCGGGGGGGCCTACAATGAGCAGTTCTTC
TRBV12-5,TRBJ2-3,TRBD1,.,CASGLAGQGLSTDTQYF,TGTGCTAGTGGTTTGGCGGGACAGGGCCTTAGCACAGATACGCAGTATTTT
TRBV7-9,TRBJ2-3,TRBD2,.,CASSLGVSGSSPDTQYF,TGTGCCAGCAGCTTAGGGGTGAGCGGGAGCTCCCCAGATACGCAGTATTTT
TRBV30,TRBJ2-2,.,.,CAWRAFNTGELFF,TGTGCCTGGAGAGCTTTCAACACCGGGGAGCTGTTTTTT
TRBV7-9,TRBJ2-2,.,.,CASSLNGAWDTGELFF,TGTGCCAGCAGCTTAAATGGGGCTTGGGACACCGGGGAGCTGTTTTTT
TRBV4-2,TRBJ1-4,.,once,CASSQGAGEGEKLFF,TGTGCCAGCAGCCAGGGGGCAGGGGAAGGAGAAAAACTGTTTTTT
TRBV7-2,TRBJ2-3,TRBD2,.,CASSLPPLAGGANTQYF,TGTGCCAGCAGCTTACCTCCCTTAGCGGGGGGGGCGAATACGCAGTATTTT
TRBV27,TRBJ1-1,.,.,CASSSEGKGTEAFF,TGTGCCAGCAGTTCGGAGGGTAAGGGCACTGAAGCTTTCTTT
TRBV13,TRBJ2-3,.,.,CASSLSRSFTDTQYF,TGTGCCAGCAGCTTATCGAGGTCATTCACAGATACGCAGTATTTT